These 16 T cell receptor beta chains came from one sample sequenced in a study of blood T cell repertoires in COVID-19. Profiling relied on immunoSEQ multiplex PCR, and the TCRdb table lists in-frame clones only, not all of them. The sample consists of a few hundred thousand clones, about 90% of them appearing once. The sample comprised peripheral blood. Receptors were obtained from a woman in her thirties or forties with COVID-19, enrolled during active disease.

V is TRBV2 and J is TRBJ1-5, with TRBD1 identical over 9 bases. After removal of 6 bases from V and 1 base from J, the junction contained 4 bases not matched to a gene. The germline V gene has CDR1 SNHLY and CDR2 FYNNEI. The CDR3 spans 15 residues. CDR3 in DNA: TGTGCCAGCAGCGCAACAGGGGGCAGCAATCAGCCCCAGCATTTT. As protein: CASSATGGSNQPQHF.

This clone was observed once. The chain has TRBV4-1 and TRBJ2-5; D is ambiguous. In germline, CDR1 is MGHRA, CDR2 YSYEKL. This CDR3 is 14 amino acids long. Trimming cost V 4 bases and J 2 bases, with 11 bases left between them. CDR3: CASSPHSSQETQYF. The CDR3 coding sequence is TGCGCCAGCAGCCCCCACTCCTCGCAAGAGACCCAGTACTTC.

Here the CDR3 DNA reads TGCGCCAGCAGCTTGGATCCAGGGGGGCACGGAAACACCATATATTTT. It is translated as CASSLDPGGHGNTIYF. The V and J genes are TRBV5-1 and TRBJ1-3, with 7 nucleotides matching TRBD1. This CDR3 is built from 16 residues. Germline loops: CDR1 SGHRS, CDR2 YFSETQ. V was pared by 0 bases and J by 4 bases, with 7 bases of the junction left unmatched.

This chain uses TRBV5-1 with TRBJ2-5, with TRBD1 matching 9 bases. From germline, CDR1 is SGHRS and CDR2 YFSETQ. Losses at the gene ends were 4 bases for V and 5 bases for J; bases not matched to a gene: 12. The CDR3 has 16 amino acids. CDR3 nucleotides: TGCGCCAGCAGCAAGACACAGGGGGCCCTCGGGGAGACCCAGTACTTC. It translates to CASSKTQGALGETQYF.

On this clone: Its ends do not fully match the called genes, so a read error is possible. This rearrangement joins TRBV5-1 to TRBJ2-3; maybe TRBD1 (6 bases). The CDR3 is made up of 14 amino acids. CDR1 SGHRS and CDR2 YFSETQ come from the germline V gene. The chain's CDR3 is CASSLRGGQKSFSF. In nucleotides, the CDR3 is TGCGCCAGCAGCTTGAGAGGTGGACAGAAAAGTTTTTCTTTT.

This chain joins TRBV28 and TRBJ2-5, with D uncertain. V gave up 2 bases and J gave up 2 bases, with 6 bases separating them. Germline V gene sequence: CDR1 MDHEN, CDR2 SYDVKM. CDR3 length equals 13 residues. This CDR3 reads CASSLLTQETQYF. The DNA of the CDR3 is TGTGCCAGCAGTTTACTCACTCAAGAGACCCAGTACTTC.

The chain carries TRBV20-1 and TRBJ2-1, with 11 bases that match TRBD2. Looked up from germline, CDR1 is DFQATT and CDR2 is SNEGSKA (reference sequence). The CDR3 extends over 15 amino acids. The V and J ends lost 3 bases and 8 bases, in that order; junction bases with no gene match: 9. CDR3 nucleotide sequence: TGCAGTGCTAGTCACGCTAGCGGGAGGATCTATGAGCAGTTCTTC. Protein: CSASHASGRIYEQFF.

The chain is built from TRBV29-1 and TRBJ2-7; tentative D call: TRBD2 (6 bases). CDR3 size: 12 residues. Germline CDR1 is SQVTM and CDR2 is ANQGSEA. V was trimmed by 5 bases and J by 6 bases, leaving 14 bases between them. For the CDR3, the DNA is TGCAGCGTTAAGAAAGGGACTCGCGAGCAGTACTTC. Residues: CSVKKGTREQYF.

The V gene is TRBV7-2, the J gene TRBJ2-1, with D possibly TRBD2 on 5 matching bases. Germline V gene sequence: CDR1 SGHTA, CDR2 FQGNSA. CDR3 length: 13 residues. Trimming took off 4 bases at V and 9 bases at J, with 13 bases between the two ends. For the CDR3, the DNA is TGTGCCAGCAGCTCATTCATAGAGGGTGAGCAGTTCTTC. This encodes CASSSFIEGEQFF.

The chain employs TRBV5-8 and TRBJ1-2; no clear D. Germline V gene sequence: CDR1 SGHTS, CDR2 YDEGEE. The CDR3 loop spans 12 amino acids. V was trimmed by 2 bases and J by 6 bases, leaving 8 bases between them. The CDR3 DNA sequence: TGTGCCAGCAGCTTTGGCGGGCATGGCTACACCTTC. Translating it yields CASSFGGHGYTF. Full variable domain (missing parts from reference TRBV5-8 and TRBJ1-2): EAGVTQSPTHLIKTRGQQATLRCSPISGHTSVYWYQQALGLGLQFLLWYDEGEERNRGNFPPRFSGRQFPNYSSELNVNALELEDSALYLCASSFGGHGYTFGSGTRLTVV.

The rearrangement joins TRBV9 to TRBJ1-1, with TRBD1 as a possible D gene (6 bases). V was cut by 4 bases and J by 2 bases, with 12 bases left in between. The CDR3 covers 14 residues. Germline lookup yields CDR1 SGDLS and CDR2 YYNGEE. The CDR3 protein is CASSSGTLNTEAFF. For the CDR3, the DNA is TGTGCCAGCAGCTCCGGGACACTTAACACTGAAGCTTTCTTT. The variable domain in full, with the rest retrieved from reference TRBV9 and TRBJ1-1, is DSGVTQTPKHLITATGQRVTLRCSPRSGDLSVYWYQQSLDQGLQFLIQYYNGEERAKGNILERFSAQQFPDLHSELNLSSLELGDSALYFCASSSGTLNTEAFFGQGTRLTVV.

The rearrangement links TRBV7-6 to TRBJ2-1, with TRBD1 matching 8 bases. The CDR3 loop spans 16 amino acids. Germline loops: CDR1 SGHVS, CDR2 FNYEAQ. With V trimmed by 2 bases and J by 0 bases, 3 bases remained unmatched. CDR3 loop: CASSLTQGASYNEQFF. The DNA of the CDR3 is TGTGCCAGCAGCTTAACCCAGGGGGCCTCCTACAATGAGCAGTTCTTC.

The chain links TRBV28 to TRBJ2-7; 8 bases fit TRBD1. The V gene end was trimmed by 5 bases and the J gene end by 0 bases; junction bases not matched to a gene: 6. The CDR3 is 15 residues long. In germline, CDR1 is MDHEN, CDR2 SYDVKM. CDR3 in amino acids: CASSLQGGFSYEQYF. Written as DNA, the CDR3 is TGTGCCAGCAGTCTACAGGGGGGATTCTCCTACGAGCAGTACTTC.

This sequence joins TRBV5-1 and TRBJ1-5, with 10 bases lining up with TRBD1. Germline lookup yields CDR1 SGHRS and CDR2 YFSETQ. Trimming cost V 0 bases and J 8 bases; bases outside gene matches: 8. CDR3 length: 16 amino acids. In DNA form, the CDR3 reads TGCGCCAGCAGCTTGGGCCCGACAGGGGGCGGAGAGCCCCAGCATTTT. The encoded protein is CASSLGPTGGGEPQHF.

The V call is TRBV5-1, the J call TRBJ1-1; D possibly corresponds to TRBD1 (5 bases). V was shortened by 7 bases and J by 1 base, with 14 bases between the two germline ends. This CDR3 region has 14 residues. CDR1 SGHRS and CDR2 YFSETQ come from the germline V gene. The CDR3 reads CASHKGQPNTEAFF. The CDR3 region has the DNA TGCGCCAGCCACAAAGGACAACCGAACACTGAAGCTTTCTTT.

This clone was picked up one time. The CDR3 region is CASSSDQAGYYEQYF. CDR3 nucleotides: TGTGCCAGCAGTTCTGACCAGGCGGGATACTACGAGCAGTACTTC. The chain links TRBV27 to TRBJ2-7; possible D gene TRBD2, 6 bases. Looked up from germline, CDR1 is MNHEY and CDR2 is SMNVEV (reference sequence). V gave up 4 bases and J gave up 3 bases, with 16 bases separating them. The CDR3 spans 15 residues.